Shown below are 18 T cell receptor beta chains from a single sample sequenced in a study of control samples from healthy donors and cancer patients. Data came from immunoSEQ multiplex PCR; TCRdb stores just in-frame clones and leaves some out. There are roughly 400,000 clones in the sample; 90% occur only once, and 5% to 7% lies in the top ten. The sample taken for sequencing was PBMCs. The receptors stem from a man in his forties with head and neck cancer.

This sequence joins TRBV2 and TRBJ1-2; the D is unclear. The CDR3 has 14 residues. The ends were cut back, 2 bases at V and 0 bases at J, with 7 bases in the middle. Germline V gene sequence: CDR1 SNHLY, CDR2 FYNNEI. This CDR3 reads CASSELTANYGYTF. The CDR3 coding sequence is TGTGCCAGCAGTGAACTCACGGCTAACTATGGCTACACCTTC.

The chain is built from TRBV2 and TRBJ2-2, with TRBD2 identical over 11 bases. The CDR3 contains 16 residues. Germline values: CDR1 SNHLY, CDR2 FYNNEI. V lost 3 bases and J lost 7; bases outside the gene matches: 7. The CDR3 nucleotides read TGTGCCAGCAGTGATCGGCTAGCGGGAGGAGGCGGGGAGCTGTTTTTT. Its translation is CASSDRLAGGGGELFF.

J is TRBJ2-7 and V is TRBV24-1; possibly TRBD2 for D (6 bases). V lost 5 bases to trimming and J lost 0 bases, with 13 bases between them. The germline gives CDR1 KGHDR, CDR2 SFDVKD. The CDR3 is made up of 15 amino acids. The CDR3 sequence: CATSAFWDFSYEQYF. In DNA, the CDR3 is TGTGCCACCAGTGCTTTCTGGGACTTCTCCTACGAGCAGTACTTC.

This chain connects TRBV12-3 or TRBV12-4 to TRBJ2-1, with TRBD2 identical over 8 bases. The CDR3 is 13 residues long. V was clipped by 6 bases and J by 6 bases; unmatched bases: 4. In DNA, the CDR3 is TGTGCCAGCAGACCGACTAGCGCCAATGAGCAGTTCTTC. The encoded protein is CASRPTSANEQFF.

This clone turned up a few times. This sequence joins TRBV7-2 and TRBJ2-5; the D gene could be TRBD1 or TRBD2 (5 bases each). Germline assignment: CDR1 SGHTA and CDR2 FQGNSA. This CDR3 is built from 12 residues. V lost 4 bases, J lost 4 bases, and 7 bases lay in between. As DNA, the CDR3 is TGTGCCAGCAGCTGGGACGGAGAGACCCAGTACTTC. As protein: CASSWDGETQYF.

The J gene is TRBJ1-4, the V gene TRBV27; D is ambiguous. CDR1 MNHEY and CDR2 SMNVEV come from the germline V gene (reference sequence). The CDR3 has 16 residues. Trimming removed 4 bases at V and 0 bases at J, with 12 bases between. For the CDR3, the DNA is TGTGCCAGCAGTTCTTCCCTAATTGCAACTAATGAAAAACTGTTTTTT. It specifies CASSSSLIATNEKLFF. Full variable domain (rest looked up from reference TRBV27 and TRBJ1-4): EAQVTQNPRYLITVTGKKLTVTCSQNMNHEYMSWYRQDPGLGLRQIYYSMNVEVTDKGDVPEGYKVSRKEKRNFPLILESPSPNQTSLYFCASSSSLIATNEKLFFGSGTQLSVL.

This sequence joins TRBV19 and TRBJ1-4; 7 bases align to TRBD1. Per the germline V gene, CDR1 is LNHDA and CDR2 is SQIVND (reference sequence). The CDR3 totals 15 residues. V shed 7 bases and J 5 bases; nucleotides not matched to a gene: 10. In nucleotides, the CDR3 is TGTGCCAGTACCGGAGGGGACAGCGGGAATGAAAAACTGTTTTTT. Protein: CASTGGDSGNEKLFF.

For the CDR3, the DNA is TGTGCCTGGGCCGACGGAGCTCCTCAGCCCCAGCATTTT. Translated: CAWADGAPQPQHF. The chain recombines TRBV30 with TRBJ1-5; D gene ambiguous. Trimming took off 5 bases at V and 6 bases at J, with 14 bases between the two ends. The CDR3 is made up of 13 amino acids. The germline V gene encodes CDR1 GTSNPN and CDR2 SVGIG (reference sequence).

V is TRBV7-9 and J is TRBJ2-1; perhaps D is TRBD1 or TRBD2 (5 bases each). In germline, CDR1 is SEHNR, CDR2 FQNEAQ (reference sequence). The V and J ends lost 1 base and 6 bases respectively, with 13 bases between them. The CDR3 length is 15 residues. CDR3 protein: CASSLEGRVGNEQFF. CDR3 DNA sequence: TGTGCCAGCAGCTTAGAGGGACGGGTCGGCAATGAGCAGTTCTTC.

The rearrangement joins TRBV12-3 or TRBV12-4 to TRBJ1-1; D is unresolved. The CDR3 sequence is 13 residues long. The germline V and J ends were trimmed by 5 bases and 5 bases, with 12 bases remaining between them. CDR3 sequence: CASSLDYTTEAFF. Written as DNA, the CDR3 is TGTGCCAGCAGTCTGGACTATACTACTGAAGCTTTCTTT.

The chain combines TRBV9 with TRBJ1-1, with TRBD1 as a possible D gene (6 bases). The V gene lost 3 bases and the J gene lost 2 bases, with 17 bases spanning the gap. The germline gives CDR1 SGDLS, CDR2 YYNGEE. This CDR3 has 16 residues. The CDR3 DNA sequence: TGTGCCAGCAGCGACCTAGGGGGAGCATCCAACACTGAAGCTTTCTTT. The encoded protein is CASSDLGGASNTEAFF.

This clone occurred once. The sample holds other DNA sequences that translate to the same CDR3. This chain connects TRBV27 to TRBJ1-4; possibly TRBD1 for D (5 bases). CDR1 is MNHEY and CDR2 is SMNVEV in the germline V gene (reference sequence). The V end was cut by 6 bases, the J end by 7 bases, with 21 bases between. The CDR3 length is 16 residues. In nucleotides, the CDR3 is TGTGCCAGCAGCCCTCCTGTGGGCAGGGTGGGTGAAAAACTGTTTTTT. Residues: CASSPPVGRVGEKLFF.

The chain joins TRBV6-6 to TRBJ1-4; weak D call: TRBD1 (6 bases). Germline V lookup: CDR1 MNHNY, CDR2 SVGAGI (reference sequence). V dropped 5 bases and J dropped 7 bases, with 11 bases sitting between them. The CDR3 is 13 amino acids. This chain's CDR3 is CASSPPGAEKLFF. The CDR3 region has the DNA TGTGCCAGCAGTCCCCCAGGGGCTGAAAAACTGTTTTTT.

This clone showed up just once. This chain joins TRBV12-3 or TRBV12-4 and TRBJ1-6; D not resolved. The CDR3 has 12 residues. V was shortened by 3 bases and J by 10 bases, with 7 bases between the two germline ends. The CDR3 region is CASSFPESPLHF. The CDR3 coding sequence is TGTGCCAGCAGTTTTCCAGAATCACCCCTCCACTTT.

About this clone: Other DNA sequences within the sample encode an identical CDR3. The chain carries TRBV27 and TRBJ1-6; 10 nucleotides agree with TRBD1. The CDR3 has 14 amino acids. V was pared by 6 bases and J by 11 bases, with 7 bases of the junction left unmatched. Germline V gene sequence: CDR1 MNHEY, CDR2 SMNVEV (reference sequence). CDR3 coding DNA: TGTGCCAGCAGCCCCGGGACAGGGGTTGCACCCCTCCACTTT. It codes for CASSPGTGVAPLHF.

The V call is TRBV10-3, the J call TRBJ1-2, with no clear D. This CDR3 spans 16 amino acids. Germline V gene sequence: CDR1 ENHRY, CDR2 SYGVKD. The V and J ends lost 0 bases and 0 bases respectively, with 11 bases between them. The CDR3 sequence is CAISESVGLANYGYTF. DNA for the CDR3: TGTGCCATCAGTGAGTCTGTCGGCCTAGCTAACTATGGCTACACCTTC.

The J gene is TRBJ2-7, the V gene TRBV5-6; 13 positions match TRBD2. CDR1 is SGHDT, CDR2 YYEEEE, per germline. This CDR3 region has 15 residues. V dropped 5 bases and J dropped 5; count of bases not matched to a gene: 7. CDR3 DNA: TGTGCCAGCAGAACTTGGGGACTAGCGGGACACGAGCAGTACTTC. Translation gives CASRTWGLAGHEQYF. Combining the CDR3 with reference TRBV5-6 and TRBJ2-7 gives the whole variable domain DAGVTQSPTHLIKTRGQQVTLRCSPKSGHDTVSWYQQALGQGPQFIFQYYEEEERQRGNFPDRFSGHQFPNYSSELNVNALLLGDSALYLCASRTWGLAGHEQYFGPGTRLTVT.

The chain employs TRBV19 and TRBJ1-1, with D uncertain. Trimming stripped 5 bases from V and 1 base from J, with 8 bases between. CDR3 length: 13 amino acids. Per germline, CDR1 LNHDA and CDR2 SQIVND (reference sequence). This chain's CDR3 is CASSDRKNTEAFF. CDR3 in DNA: TGTGCCAGTAGTGATAGGAAGAACACTGAAGCTTTCTTT.